A selection of T cell receptor beta chains follows, all from one sample in a study of brain T cells in children with intractable seizures. Assay: immunoSEQ multiplex PCR; the TCRdb copy retains only in-frame clones and omits some. The sample has under 400,000 clones; nearly 95% are singletons. This material consisted of peripheral blood, taken roughly 5 months after surgery. Every receptor here comes from a boy in the first two years of life with tuberous sclerosis and intractable seizures. Each CDR3 is given with its conserved first and last residue. D genes are given only for firm matches. Size tells how often a clone was seen (once, few, many) or the class of an expanded clone, and some rows leave it out.

V gene,J gene,D gene,clone size,CDR3 DNA,CDR3 protein
TRBV5-1,TRBJ2-7,TRBD2,NA,TGCGCCAGCAGCGGAGCGGGGAACGAGCAGTACTTC,CASSGAGNEQYF
TRBV7-9,TRBJ2-3,TRBD2,NA,TGTGCCAGCACCCAGGGACTAGCGGGGACAGATACGCAGTATTTT,CASTQGLAGTDTQYF
TRBV4-1,TRBJ2-1,TRBD2,NA,TGCGCCAGCAGCCAAGTAGCGGGGGGCAACAATGAGCAGTTCTTC,CASSQVAGGNNEQFF
TRBV20-1,TRBJ1-2,NA,NA,TGCAGTGCTAGAGAGGGACCTCTCTACACCTTC,CSAREGPLYTF
TRBV18,TRBJ1-1,NA,NA,TGTGCCAGCTCACCAGGAAGATCGGACACTGAAGCTTTCTTT,CASSPGRSDTEAFF
TRBV7-6,TRBJ2-7,TRBD2,NA,TGTGCCAGCAGCTTGGATAGCGGGGGGGCATTCTACGAGCAGTACTTC,CASSLDSGGAFYEQYF
TRBV5-1,TRBJ1-1,NA,NA,TGCGCCAGCAGCTTGTGGGGGCGGAACACTGAAGCTTTCTTT,CASSLWGRNTEAFF
TRBV1,TRBJ2-1,NA,NA,TGCACCAGCAGCCAGACAGGGGGCTCCTACAATGAGCAGTTCTTC,CTSSQTGGSYNEQFF
TRBV4-2,TRBJ2-3,NA,NA,TGTGCCAGCAGCCAAAGCTACACAGATACGCAGTATTTT,CASSQSYTDTQYF
TRBV12-3/TRBV12-4,TRBJ2-5,TRBD2,NA,TGTGCCAGCAGTTGGGCGGGGGAAGAGACCCAGTACTTC,CASSWAGEETQYF
TRBV11-3,TRBJ1-1,TRBD1,NA,TGTGCCAGCAGCTCTGGGTCCGACAGGGGGGAAGCTTTCTTT,CASSSGSDRGEAFF
TRBV6-2/TRBV6-3,TRBJ1-3,NA,once,TGTGCCAGCAGTTACCAAAGGGCCACCATATATTTT,CASSYQRATIYF
TRBV5-6,TRBJ2-5,NA,NA,TGTGCCAGCAGCTTGTTATCAGGCGAGGAGACCCAGTACTTC,CASSLLSGEETQYF
TRBV27,TRBJ1-1,NA,NA,TGTGCCAGCAGTATTCCCGACCTCAGCGGAAACACTGAAGCTTTCTTT,CASSIPDLSGNTEAFF
TRBV4-1,TRBJ2-1,TRBD2,NA,TGCGCCAGCAGCCCACTTCTAGCGGGAGTAGTCAATGAGCAGTTCTTC,CASSPLLAGVVNEQFF
TRBV4-1,TRBJ1-1,TRBD1,NA,TGCGCCAGCAGCCAAGAAAAGGGCGGGGACAGGGACACTGAAGCTTTCTTT,CASSQEKGGDRDTEAFF
TRBV10-2,TRBJ2-1,TRBD2,NA,TGCGCCAGCAGGGATACGGGAGGCCTAACCGACAATGAGCAGTTCTTC,CASRDTGGLTDNEQFF
TRBV21-1,TRBJ1-5,NA,NA,TGTGCCAGCAGCCGAAAAAAAGGGGGGGCAGGGTCTGATAGCAATCAGCCCCAGCATTTT,CASSRKKGGAGSDSNQPQHF
TRBV5-1,TRBJ2-2,NA,once,TGCGCCAGCAGCTTGGCCGTGGACACCGGGGAGCTGTTTTTT,CASSLAVDTGELFF
TRBV9,TRBJ2-6,NA,NA,TGTGCCAGCAGCGTCCTGGGCTCTGGGGCCAACGTCCTGACTTTC,CASSVLGSGANVLTF
TRBV4-1,TRBJ1-4,NA,NA,TGCGCCAGCAGCCTTAGGACCGACGTTAATGAAAAACTGTTTTTT,CASSLRTDVNEKLFF
TRBV3-1/TRBV3-2,TRBJ1-1,TRBD1,NA,TGTGCCAGCAATTTGAGAGGGGGCGCGACCACTGAAGCTTTCTTT,CASNLRGGATTEAFF
TRBV11-2,TRBJ2-3,NA,NA,TGTGCCAGCAGCTCCTCCCAGGGCACTAGCACAGATACGCAGTATTTT,CASSSSQGTSTDTQYF
TRBV7-3,TRBJ1-1,NA,NA,TGTGCCAGCAGCTTGGCGAGGGGCACTGAAGCTTTCTTT,CASSLARGTEAFF